This record looks at one T cell receptor beta chain sequence and its context. This sample is drawn from a study of shared clonotypes between healthy human individuals. The CDR3 has 15 residues. Germline CDR1 is SGHAT and CDR2 is FQNNGV. The trim removed 5 bases at V and 1 base at J, leaving 1 base unmatched. Several immunoSEQ plates received, in even portions, the genomic DNA of each subset. Tens of thousands of T cell genomes, or about 0.2 ug DNA, went into the sorted-subset replicate PCRs. The table came from immunoSEQ multiplex PCR; TCRdb's copy has only in-frame clones and leaves some out. The table records a few million clones, 85% to 95% of them present only once.

The receptor was isolated from a man between 18 and 35 years old in good health. Some clones in this sample may be carry-over from other donors' samples. The chain combines TRBV11-2 with TRBJ2-5, with 13 bases lining up with TRBD2. The sequencing input was naive CD4+ T cells from PBMCs. As for subset: CD45RA+ positively selected. The CDR3 nucleotides read TGTGCCAGCAGCACTAGCGGGAGGGCCCAAGAGACCCAGTACTTC. This gives the protein CASSTSGRAQETQYF.